What follows are 16 T cell receptor beta chains derived from one specimen sequenced in a study of molecular identifiers for immune sequencing clone quantification (dated by TCRdb to 2017 to 2018). The library was produced with PCR. TCRdb lists the instrument as Illumina HiSeq 4000. TCRdb itself trimmed the public reads at Q25 with fastp, ran MiXCR and retained productive beta chains. Every distinct CDR3 protein forms one entry, paired with its most common genes and DNA. Counted in this sample were fewer than 25,000 distinct CDR3 sequences; about 15% of them appeared once. Around 0.99% of the sample lies in the top ten. Sequences were obtained from naive CD8+ T cells from blood, with Jurkat cell RNA spiked in. The sample's cell subset or site, from its label and the paper: FACS-sorted CD8+CD4-CCR7+CD45RA+ naive T cells. The source of these receptors is a human donor in good health. Some libraries in this study had Jurkat cell RNA spiked in.

Many counts were recorded for this clonotype. This chain joins TRBV7-9 and TRBJ1-4, with D possibly matching TRBD1 (6 bases). V was cut by 4 bases and J by 6 bases, with 15 bases left in between. CDR1 SEHNR and CDR2 FQNEAQ come from the germline V gene (reference sequence). This CDR3 comprises 15 residues. The chain's CDR3 is CASSWQGIGDEKLFF. CDR3 DNA sequence: TGTGCCAGCAGCTGGCAGGGGATAGGGGATGAAAAACTGTTTTTT.

This clonotype occurred many times. The genes are TRBV5-5 and TRBJ1-5, with 12 bases that match TRBD1. CDR1 SGHKS and CDR2 YYEKEE come from the germline V gene (reference sequence). Trimming took 4 bases from V and 7 from J; bases not matched to a gene: 3. The CDR3 extends over 14 amino acids. CDR3 protein: CASSLGTGGQPQHF. The CDR3 DNA reads as TGTGCCAGCAGCCTTGGGACAGGGGGCCAGCCCCAGCATTTT.

Many counts were recorded for this clonotype. The chain links TRBV28 to TRBJ1-5; D not certain. The CDR3 loop spans 14 amino acids. From germline, CDR1 is MDHEN and CDR2 SYDVKM. Trimming left V 2 bases short and J 4 bases short, with 9 bases between. The CDR3 nucleotides are TGTGCCAGCAGTTTAGTGTTCGGGAATCAGCCCCAGCATTTT. Amino acids: CASSLVFGNQPQHF.

This clonotype showed up many times. This chain connects TRBV5-5 to TRBJ1-1, with D perhaps matching TRBD1 (5 bases). V was pared by 0 bases and J by 0 bases, with 15 bases between. Germline CDR1 reads SGHKS; CDR2 reads YYEKEE (reference sequence). The CDR3 spans 17 residues. The CDR3 bases are TGTGCCAGCAGCTTGGCCGGGACTTCAACGATGAACACTGAAGCTTTCTTT. It is translated as CASSLAGTSTMNTEAFF.

The V and J genes are TRBV5-1 and TRBJ2-3; the D gene is possibly TRBD2 (5 bases). Deletions cut 0 bases from V and 6 bases from J, with 17 bases between. This CDR3 region has 16 residues. The V gene's germline CDR1 is SGHRS and CDR2 YFSETQ. CDR3 residues: CASSLEPQTNTDTQYF. As DNA, the CDR3 is TGCGCCAGCAGCTTGGAGCCGCAGACTAACACGGATACGCAGTATTTT.

The table lists this clonotype with many counts. The CDR3 nucleotides are TGTGCCAGCAGTTTATTCCGAGACACTGAAGCTTTCTTT. It specifies CASSLFRDTEAFF. The chain uses TRBV27 and TRBJ1-1; D gene unclear. This CDR3 is 13 amino acids long. CDR1 MNHEY and CDR2 SMNVEV come from the germline V gene (reference sequence). Trimming left V 1 base short and J 3 bases short, with 6 bases between.

By share, this clonotype ranks as medium-sized. A junction boundary mismatches the germline segment, possibly from a read error. This sequence joins TRBV7-2 and TRBJ2-3; D is perhaps TRBD2 (6 bases). This CDR3 is 13 amino acids long. Germline CDR1 reads SGHTA; CDR2 reads FQGNSA. The CDR3 coding sequence is TGCGCCAGCAGCCTGGGAGGAACAGATACGCAGTATTTT. Protein product: CASSLGGTDTQYF.

This clonotype was seen ten or more times. The chain is built from TRBV6-2 or TRBV6-3 and TRBJ1-5, with D perhaps TRBD1 (6 bases). The V gene's germline CDR1 is MNHEY and CDR2 SVGEGT. The CDR3 runs to 17 residues. V was clipped by 2 bases and J by 2 bases, with 16 bases between them. The CDR3 loop is CASSYLRGQGRNQPQHF. The DNA of the CDR3 is TGTGCCAGCAGTTACCTTAGGGGACAAGGACGCAATCAGCCCCAGCATTTT.

This clonotype was detected many times. The chain combines TRBV20-1 with TRBJ2-7; D possibly matches TRBD1 or TRBD2 (5 bases each). Trimming took 0 bases from V and 0 from J, leaving 12 bases between them. This CDR3 is 15 amino acids long. Looked up from germline, CDR1 is DFQATT and CDR2 is SNEGSKA (reference sequence). CDR3 sequence (DNA): TGCAGTGCTAGAGATAGGGACGAGAGCTCCTACGAGCAGTACTTC. This gives the protein CSARDRDESSYEQYF.

This clonotype was observed at least ten times. In nucleotides, the CDR3 is TGTGCCTGGAGTGTGTTCGCAGGTGAGCAGTTCTTC. It encodes CAWSVFAGEQFF. The chain employs TRBV30 and TRBJ2-1; no firm D call. CDR3 length: 12 amino acids. Germline V CDR1 and CDR2: GTSNPN, SVGIG (reference sequence). Trimming took 0 bases from V and 9 from J, leaving 9 bases between them.

The sample holds a few counts of this clonotype. This may arise from a read error, as a much more abundant clone is one base away. The rearrangement links TRBV24-1 to TRBJ2-1; D perhaps matches TRBD1 (5 bases). The CDR3 loop spans 16 amino acids. Looked up from germline, CDR1 is KGHDR and CDR2 is SFDVKD. Trimming took 1 base from V and 8 from J, leaving 17 bases between them. Written as DNA, the CDR3 is TGTGCCACCAGTGATTTTGTAAGGGGCGGTGTAGATGAGCAGTTCTTC. As protein: CATSDFVRGGVDEQFF.

This clonotype was counted many times. J is TRBJ2-7 and V is TRBV7-2; possibly TRBD1 for D (6 bases). The CDR3 consists of 15 residues. Trimming pared 6 bases from V and 2 bases from J, leaving 17 bases between. The germline V gene has CDR1 SGHTA and CDR2 FQGNSA. This CDR3 reads CASSPDEGEPYEQYF. The CDR3 bases are TGTGCCAGCAGTCCCGACGAGGGGGAGCCCTACGAGCAGTACTTC. Based on the CDR3 plus reference TRBV7-2 and TRBJ2-7, the full variable domain is GAGVSQSPSNKVTEKGKDVELRCDPISGHTALYWYRQSLGQGLEFLIYFQGNSAPDKSGLPSDRFSAERTGGSVSTLTIQRTQQEDSAVYLCASSPDEGEPYEQYFGPGTRLTVT.

In the case of this clonotype: A much larger clone sits a single nucleotide away, making a read error possible. This rearrangement joins TRBV6-2 or TRBV6-3 to TRBJ2-6; D assignment may be TRBD1 or TRBD2 (5 bases each). Germline V gene data show CDR1 as MNHEY and CDR2 as SVGEGT. The CDR3 length is 18 residues. CDR3 loop: CASTGSGRSGSGANVPTF. Written as DNA, the CDR3 is TGTGCCAGCACCGGATCAGGGCGGAGCGGCTCTGGGGCCAACGTCCCGACTTTC.

This clonotype was picked up a small number of times. One base away lies a much larger clone, so this may be a sequencing read error. The gene calls are TRBV10-1 and TRBJ2-7; TRBD1 agrees at 11 bases. This CDR3 region has 14 residues. The germline gives CDR1 WNHNN, CDR2 SYGVQD (reference sequence). The CDR3 loop is CASEGQGAGFEQHF. CDR3 nucleotides: TGCGCCAGCGAAGGACAGGGGGCCGGATTCGAGCAGCACTTC.

This clonotype was picked up many times. The genes are TRBV7-9 and TRBJ2-1; D unclear. There are 15 residues in the CDR3. V dropped 5 bases and J dropped 4 bases, with 15 bases sitting between them. Looked up from germline, CDR1 is SEHNR and CDR2 is FQNEAQ (reference sequence). The CDR3 reads CASSTTIRLYNEQFF. The CDR3 bases are TGTGCCAGCAGCACCACTATCCGACTTTACAATGAGCAGTTCTTC.

In its sample, this clonotype was seen many times. The DNA is left out, because the CDR3 cannot be placed on it with certainty; the CDR3 is given as TCRdb lists it. V and J are TRBV28 and TRBJ2-7. The CDR3 numbers 16 amino acids, ends counted. Germline-derived CDR1 and CDR2 are MDHEN and SYDVKM. The CDR3 here is CASSILDINYSYEQYF.